This entry describes one T cell receptor beta chain. The data derive from a study of blood T cell repertoires in COVID-19. Turning to the study itself: T cells, B-cell-depleted T cells, or PBMCs provided the cDNA or gDNA that served as material.

Repertoires were generated with immunoSEQ multiplex PCR, while TCRdb's copy carries only in-frame clones and drops some. This sample carries 80,000 or so clones, approximately 80% of them seen once, and the ten largest clones take 4.5% to 5.5%. Specimen: peripheral blood. This clonotype originated in an older woman with acute or convalescent COVID-19.

This CDR3 reads CASSFGNTGELFF. DNA of the CDR3: TGTGCCAGCAGTTTCGGGAACACCGGGGAGCTGTTTTTT. The chain recombines TRBV12-3 or TRBV12-4 with TRBJ2-2; D is unresolved. V was pared by 3 bases and J by 1 base, with 3 bases between. The CDR3 runs to 13 residues.